The clone carrying this T cell receptor (beta chain) has more than one count but fewer than ten. The antigen is unknown. V lost 6 bases, J lost 0 bases, and 6 bases stayed unmatched. From germline, CDR1 is MNHEY and CDR2 SVGEGT. This CDR3 contains 18 residues. A template switching step contributed a universal primer site, while unique molecular identifiers were present in the cDNA. TCRdb redid the calling of the 5' RACE reads with MiXCR, one entry per CDR3 protein. The data contain approximately 20,000 distinct CDR3 sequences, around 70% of them seen just once; the ten biggest clones take up 5.5% to 7.5%. These data are taken from a study of identical twins. Study-level points and caveats: Excess sharing between twins was weaker in beta out-of-frame sequences. Carriage of fewer insertions was seen in abundant cord blood beta clonotypes, whereas memory repertoires showed none.

Sequences were obtained from memory (CD45RO+) T cells sorted from blood. The receptor comes from a woman between 18 and 29 years old in good health. This table probably holds off-target reads from a library built for another chain. V usage is TRBV6-2 or TRBV6-3 and J usage is TRBJ2-1; 15 bases are a match to TRBD2. The CDR3 reads CASRTPGLAGGSYNEQFF. The CDR3 DNA reads as TGTGCCAGCAGGACACCGGGACTAGCGGGGGGCTCCTACAATGAGCAGTTCTTC.